This is a list of T cell receptor beta chains from one sample in a study of blood T cell repertoires in COVID-19. Using immunoSEQ multiplex PCR, the repertoire was profiled, and TCRdb retains in-frame clones only, with some absent. The repertoire includes approximately 200,000 clones, 86% of them detected once, and roughly 4.5% sits in the top ten. The sequencing sample was made of PBMCs or T cells enriched from blood (not recorded which). These receptor sequences come from a woman aged 30 to 39 who had been exposed to COVID-19. Both conserved end residues are part of each CDR3. D genes are given only for firm matches. A clone size is listed for some rows: how often the clone was seen (once, few, many), or a class if it is expanded.

d_gene: .; abundance: .; v_gene: TRBV11-2; j_gene: TRBJ1-1; CDR3nt: TGTGCCAGCAGCTTACGGACAGCGTCTTTCTTT; CDR3aa: CASSLRTASFF
d_gene: .; abundance: .; v_gene: TRBV7-9; j_gene: TRBJ1-6; CDR3nt: TGTGCCAGCAGCTCCCGAGGCGGGGAAGGACTAAATTCACCCCTCCACTTT; CDR3aa: CASSSRGGEGLNSPLHF
d_gene: .; abundance: .; v_gene: TRBV2; j_gene: TRBJ1-1; CDR3nt: TGTGCCAGCAGTGCGGTCATAGAAGCTTTCTTT; CDR3aa: CASSAVIEAFF
d_gene: .; abundance: .; v_gene: TRBV30; j_gene: TRBJ1-1; CDR3nt: TGTGCCTGGAGGGGACCAGGGGCGAGCACTGAAGCTTTCTTT; CDR3aa: CAWRGPGASTEAFF
d_gene: TRBD1; abundance: .; v_gene: TRBV2; j_gene: TRBJ1-1; CDR3nt: TGTGCCAGCAGGGGGCAAGGGGGCGCGTCCACTGAAGCTTTCTTT; CDR3aa: CASRGQGGASTEAFF
d_gene: TRBD1; abundance: .; v_gene: TRBV3-1/TRBV3-2; j_gene: TRBJ2-3; CDR3nt: TGTGCCAGCAGCCAGAGGACAGGGTTAGATACGCAGTATTTT; CDR3aa: CASSQRTGLDTQYF
d_gene: .; abundance: .; v_gene: TRBV7-9; j_gene: TRBJ1-1; CDR3nt: TGTGCCAGCAGCTTCCGGGTTGCGAAGACTGAAGCTTTCTTT; CDR3aa: CASSFRVAKTEAFF
d_gene: .; abundance: .; v_gene: TRBV7-9; j_gene: TRBJ2-1; CDR3nt: TGTGCCAGCAGCTCATCTCGCGGGGTGGCCTACAATGAGCAGTTCTTC; CDR3aa: CASSSSRGVAYNEQFF
d_gene: TRBD1; abundance: .; v_gene: TRBV5-1; j_gene: TRBJ1-1; CDR3nt: TGCGCCAGCAGCTCAGGACAGGCATTCACTGAAGCTTTCTTT; CDR3aa: CASSSGQAFTEAFF
d_gene: .; abundance: .; v_gene: TRBV6-5; j_gene: TRBJ2-1; CDR3nt: TGTGCCAGTAATCCGACAGGCCAAACGTTGAATGAGCAGTTCTTC; CDR3aa: CASNPTGQTLNEQFF
d_gene: .; abundance: .; v_gene: TRBV11-2; j_gene: TRBJ1-1; CDR3nt: TGTGCCAGCAGCGGCCAACTAGAAGCTTTCTTT; CDR3aa: CASSGQLEAFF
d_gene: TRBD1; abundance: .; v_gene: TRBV5-1; j_gene: TRBJ1-2; CDR3nt: TGCGCCAGCGGCGCCTCGGGACAGGGCTATGGCTACACCTTC; CDR3aa: CASGASGQGYGYTF
d_gene: .; abundance: .; v_gene: TRBV7-9; j_gene: TRBJ1-3; CDR3nt: TGTGCCAGCAGAGGCGAACAGGGCTCTGGAAACACCATATATTTT; CDR3aa: CASRGEQGSGNTIYF
d_gene: .; abundance: .; v_gene: TRBV10-3; j_gene: TRBJ2-5; CDR3nt: TGTGCCATCAGTGTAGGGGGCGGGGAGTACCAAGAGACCCAGTACTTC; CDR3aa: CAISVGGGEYQETQYF
d_gene: .; abundance: .; v_gene: TRBV13; j_gene: TRBJ1-6; CDR3nt: TGTGCCAGCAGCTTTGCAGGGACTCAGTCCTCACCCCTCCACTTT; CDR3aa: CASSFAGTQSSPLHF
d_gene: .; abundance: .; v_gene: TRBV30; j_gene: TRBJ1-6; CDR3nt: TGTGCCTGGAGTGGGGTCAGGAATTCACCCCTCCACTTT; CDR3aa: CAWSGVRNSPLHF
d_gene: .; abundance: .; v_gene: TRBV3-1/TRBV3-2; j_gene: TRBJ1-2; CDR3nt: TGTGCCAGCAGCCAAGAACGTAATGTGGCCACGGGGGGCTACACCTTC; CDR3aa: CASSQERNVATGGYTF
d_gene: .; abundance: .; v_gene: TRBV6-1; j_gene: TRBJ1-5; CDR3nt: TGTGCCAGCAGTGAAGTTCCTCGGACGGGGGATATACCCCAGCATTTT; CDR3aa: CASSEVPRTGDIPQHF
d_gene: .; abundance: few; v_gene: TRBV5-1; j_gene: TRBJ1-2; CDR3nt: TGCGCCAGCAGCCCCCGGACAGATCTGGGTGGCTACACCTTC; CDR3aa: CASSPRTDLGGYTF
d_gene: .; abundance: once; v_gene: TRBV24-1; j_gene: TRBJ1-5; CDR3nt: TGTGCCACCCAGAGGGGGGGAAGCAATCAGCCCCAGCATTTT; CDR3aa: CATQRGGSNQPQHF
d_gene: TRBD2; abundance: .; v_gene: TRBV5-6; j_gene: TRBJ2-7; CDR3nt: TGTGCCAGCAGCTTGGGCTCTAGCGGGGGGGCCGTCTCTTCCTACGAGCAGTACTTC; CDR3aa: CASSLGSSGGAVSSYEQYF
d_gene: .; abundance: .; v_gene: TRBV30; j_gene: TRBJ1-2; CDR3nt: TGTGCCTGGAGTGTACGCGGAGGCAGAGTCAACTATGGCTACACCTTC; CDR3aa: CAWSVRGGRVNYGYTF
d_gene: TRBD2; abundance: once; v_gene: TRBV5-1; j_gene: TRBJ2-3; CDR3nt: TGCGCCAGCAGTATGGGGACTAGGTCTCGCCCAGATACGCAGTATTTT; CDR3aa: CASSMGTRSRPDTQYF
d_gene: .; abundance: once; v_gene: TRBV19; j_gene: TRBJ2-1; CDR3nt: TGTGCCAGTAGGAGACAGAGCCTGGACAATGAGCAGTTCTTC; CDR3aa: CASRRQSLDNEQFF
d_gene: TRBD1; abundance: few; v_gene: TRBV6-5; j_gene: TRBJ1-5; CDR3nt: TGTGCCAGCAGGGACAGGGGGCTACACAATCAGCCCCAGCATTTT; CDR3aa: CASRDRGLHNQPQHF
d_gene: TRBD1; abundance: .; v_gene: TRBV13; j_gene: TRBJ2-7; CDR3nt: TGTGCCAGCAGCTCCTATGGGACAGGGCTCTACGAGCAGTACTTC; CDR3aa: CASSSYGTGLYEQYF
d_gene: .; abundance: few; v_gene: TRBV3-1/TRBV3-2; j_gene: TRBJ1-2; CDR3nt: TGTGCCAGCAGCCACTTCAGCGCCGGCCGCTCGGTCGATGGCTACACCTTC; CDR3aa: CASSHFSAGRSVDGYTF
d_gene: .; abundance: .; v_gene: TRBV19; j_gene: TRBJ1-3; CDR3nt: TGTGCCAGTAGTCCCCCAAACTCTGGAAACACCATATATTTT; CDR3aa: CASSPPNSGNTIYF
d_gene: .; abundance: .; v_gene: TRBV6-1; j_gene: TRBJ1-1; CDR3nt: TGTGCCAGCAGTGACCGACTAGCCACTGAAGCTTTCTTT; CDR3aa: CASSDRLATEAFF
d_gene: TRBD1; abundance: .; v_gene: TRBV27; j_gene: TRBJ2-1; CDR3nt: TGTGCCAGCAGGACAGGGTGGGATGAGCAGTTCTTC; CDR3aa: CASRTGWDEQFF
d_gene: TRBD2; abundance: .; v_gene: TRBV5-1; j_gene: TRBJ2-3; CDR3nt: TGCGCCAGCAGAGCGGGGGGCCACGTAAGCACAGATACGCAGTATTTT; CDR3aa: CASRAGGHVSTDTQYF
d_gene: TRBD1; abundance: .; v_gene: TRBV5-6; j_gene: TRBJ2-1; CDR3nt: TGTGCCAGCAGCTGGGACAGGGACAATGAGCAGTTCTTC; CDR3aa: CASSWDRDNEQFF
d_gene: .; abundance: .; v_gene: TRBV19; j_gene: TRBJ2-1; CDR3nt: TGTGCCAGTAGTGAGAACAGGGTCGGCAATGAGCAGTTCTTC; CDR3aa: CASSENRVGNEQFF
d_gene: .; abundance: .; v_gene: TRBV27; j_gene: TRBJ1-2; CDR3nt: TGTGCCAGCACACCGGGTCCCCTCTATGGCTACACCTTC; CDR3aa: CASTPGPLYGYTF
d_gene: TRBD1; abundance: .; v_gene: TRBV3-1/TRBV3-2; j_gene: TRBJ1-6; CDR3nt: TGTGCCAGCAGGACAGGGGTTGGTTCACCCCTCCACTTT; CDR3aa: CASRTGVGSPLHF
d_gene: .; abundance: once; v_gene: TRBV18; j_gene: TRBJ1-1; CDR3nt: TGTGCCAGCTCACCCAGAGGACAGATGAACACTGAAGCTTTCTTT; CDR3aa: CASSPRGQMNTEAFF
d_gene: TRBD1; abundance: .; v_gene: TRBV12-3/TRBV12-4; j_gene: TRBJ1-1; CDR3nt: TGTGCCAGCAGACCACAGGGGGGTAGTGAAGCTTTCTTT; CDR3aa: CASRPQGGSEAFF
d_gene: TRBD2; abundance: .; v_gene: TRBV19; j_gene: TRBJ2-1; CDR3nt: TGTGCCAGTAGTTTAGCGGGGGATTTCTACAATGAGCAGTTCTTC; CDR3aa: CASSLAGDFYNEQFF
d_gene: .; abundance: .; v_gene: TRBV7-2; j_gene: TRBJ2-1; CDR3nt: TGTGCCAGCAGCTTAGTTGGCGGGGACGCCTACAATGAGCAGTTCTTC; CDR3aa: CASSLVGGDAYNEQFF
d_gene: TRBD1; abundance: few; v_gene: TRBV28; j_gene: TRBJ2-7; CDR3nt: TGTGCCAGCAGTCTTACAGGGGGCTTGTCCTACGAGCAGTACTTC; CDR3aa: CASSLTGGLSYEQYF
d_gene: TRBD1; abundance: .; v_gene: TRBV5-1; j_gene: TRBJ2-5; CDR3nt: TGCGCCAGCAGCTCCTCGTACGCGGCAGGGGGAGAGACCCAGTACTTC; CDR3aa: CASSSSYAAGGETQYF
d_gene: .; abundance: .; v_gene: TRBV2; j_gene: TRBJ1-1; CDR3nt: TGTGCCAGCAGTGAAGCGGGACAGAACACTGAAGCTTTCTTT; CDR3aa: CASSEAGQNTEAFF
d_gene: TRBD1; abundance: few; v_gene: TRBV29-1; j_gene: TRBJ2-7; CDR3nt: TGCAGCGTGTGGGGGACAGGCATTACCTACGAGCAGTACTTC; CDR3aa: CSVWGTGITYEQYF
d_gene: TRBD2; abundance: .; v_gene: TRBV5-1; j_gene: TRBJ2-1; CDR3nt: TGCGCCAGCAGCTGGGCTAGCGGGGGGGCGGCCAATGAGCAGTTCTTC; CDR3aa: CASSWASGGAANEQFF
d_gene: TRBD1; abundance: .; v_gene: TRBV5-1; j_gene: TRBJ2-2; CDR3nt: TGCGCCAGCTCAACAGGGGATGTCGGGGAGCTGTTTTTT; CDR3aa: CASSTGDVGELFF
d_gene: .; abundance: .; v_gene: TRBV5-1; j_gene: TRBJ1-3; CDR3nt: TGCGCCAGCAGCTCCAGGGTGGCTGGAAACACCATATATTTT; CDR3aa: CASSSRVAGNTIYF
d_gene: .; abundance: .; v_gene: TRBV3-1/TRBV3-2; j_gene: TRBJ2-7; CDR3nt: TGTGCCAGCAGCCAAGCGACATACGAGCAGTACTTC; CDR3aa: CASSQATYEQYF
d_gene: .; abundance: few; v_gene: TRBV10-1; j_gene: TRBJ1-4; CDR3nt: TGCGCCAGCAGTGAGGCAGGGAGGGATGAAAAACTGTTTTTT; CDR3aa: CASSEAGRDEKLFF
d_gene: .; abundance: .; v_gene: TRBV3-1/TRBV3-2; j_gene: TRBJ1-5; CDR3nt: TGTGCCAGCAGCCCTTCCTATGGGGGGGCAAGCGGCAATCAGCCCCAGCATTTT; CDR3aa: CASSPSYGGASGNQPQHF
d_gene: TRBD1; abundance: .; v_gene: TRBV5-8; j_gene: TRBJ2-7; CDR3nt: TGTGCCAGCAGCCTCTTCCCAGGGGGTGCCTACGAGCAGTACTTC; CDR3aa: CASSLFPGGAYEQYF